This TCR beta chain was recorded in a study of glioma-infiltrating T cells after dendritic cell vaccination. The data were produced by immunoSEQ multiplex PCR, yet TCRdb's version contains in-frame clones alone and is incomplete. The profile shows 75,000 to 100,000 clones, 70% to 80% of them singletons. The study's findings and limits: Higher TCR clonality did not directly relate to longer survival.

The CDR3 covers 17 residues. Trimming removed 5 bases from V and 0 bases from J, with 15 bases in between. Germline assignment: CDR1 SGHDT and CDR2 YYEEEE. This clone was seen only once. Its cognate antigen is unknown. Fresh-frozen tumor tissue and more than two years of survival data were available for all. Isocitrate dehydrogenase mutation was absent in all glioblastoma patients. The rearrangement uses TRBV5-6 and TRBJ1-6; the D gene is possibly TRBD1 (5 bases). The input for sequencing was blood, taken before dendritic cell vaccination. The source of this sequence is a human donor with glioblastoma. The CDR3 region is CASSFGTRSSYNSPLHF. DNA of the CDR3: TGTGCCAGCAGTTTTGGGACTCGGAGCTCCTATAATTCACCCCTCCACTTT.